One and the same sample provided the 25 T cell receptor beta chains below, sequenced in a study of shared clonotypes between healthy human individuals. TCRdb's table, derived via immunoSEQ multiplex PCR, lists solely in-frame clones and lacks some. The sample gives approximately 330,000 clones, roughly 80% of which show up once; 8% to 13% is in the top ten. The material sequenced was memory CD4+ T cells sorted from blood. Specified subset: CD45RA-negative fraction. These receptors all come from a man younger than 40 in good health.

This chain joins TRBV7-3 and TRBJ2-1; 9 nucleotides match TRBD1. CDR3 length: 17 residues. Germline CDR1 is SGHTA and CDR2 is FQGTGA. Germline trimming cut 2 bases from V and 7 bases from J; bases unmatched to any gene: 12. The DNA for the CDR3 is TGTGCCAGCAGCTTAGCCGGAACCGGGACAGGGAAGAATGAGCAGTTCTTC. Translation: CASSLAGTGTGKNEQFF.

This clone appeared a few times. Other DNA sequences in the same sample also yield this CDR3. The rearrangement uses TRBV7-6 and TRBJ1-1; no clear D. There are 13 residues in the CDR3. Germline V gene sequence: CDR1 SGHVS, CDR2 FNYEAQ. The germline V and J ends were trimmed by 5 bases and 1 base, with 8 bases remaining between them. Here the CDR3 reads CASSADSNTEAFF. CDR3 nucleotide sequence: TGTGCCAGCAGCGCCGATTCGAACACTGAAGCTTTCTTT.

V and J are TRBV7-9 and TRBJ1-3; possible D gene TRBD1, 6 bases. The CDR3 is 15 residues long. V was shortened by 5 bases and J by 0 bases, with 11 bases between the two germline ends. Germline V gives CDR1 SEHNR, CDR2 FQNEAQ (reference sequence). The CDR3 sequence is CASSPRQDSGNTIYF. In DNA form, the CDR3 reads TGTGCCAGCAGCCCAAGACAGGACTCTGGAAACACCATATATTTT.

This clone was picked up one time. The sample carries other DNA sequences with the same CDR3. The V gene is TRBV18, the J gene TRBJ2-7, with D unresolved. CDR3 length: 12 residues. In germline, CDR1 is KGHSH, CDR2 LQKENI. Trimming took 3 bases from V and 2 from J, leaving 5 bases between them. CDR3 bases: TGTGCCAGCTCACCGCGGACCTACGAGCAGTACTTC. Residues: CASSPRTYEQYF.

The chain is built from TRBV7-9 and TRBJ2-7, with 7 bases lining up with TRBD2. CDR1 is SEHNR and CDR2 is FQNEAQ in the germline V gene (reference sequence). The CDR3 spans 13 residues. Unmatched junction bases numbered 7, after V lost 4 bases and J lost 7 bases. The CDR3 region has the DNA TGTGCCAGCAGCTCGACTAGCCCCGGAGAGCAGTACTTC. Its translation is CASSSTSPGEQYF.

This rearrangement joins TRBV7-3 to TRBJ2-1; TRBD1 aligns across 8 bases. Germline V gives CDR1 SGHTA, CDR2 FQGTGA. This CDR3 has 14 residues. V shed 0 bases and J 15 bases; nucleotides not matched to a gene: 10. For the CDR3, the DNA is TGTGCCAGCAGCTTAACGTCCACGGACAGGGCTTGGTTCTTC. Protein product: CASSLTSTDRAWFF.

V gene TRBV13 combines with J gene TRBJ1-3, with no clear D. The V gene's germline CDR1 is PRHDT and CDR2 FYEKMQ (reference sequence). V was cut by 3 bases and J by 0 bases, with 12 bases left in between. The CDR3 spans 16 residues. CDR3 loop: CASSFWGEGSGNTIYF. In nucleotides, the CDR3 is TGTGCCAGCAGCTTTTGGGGTGAAGGCTCTGGAAACACCATATATTTT. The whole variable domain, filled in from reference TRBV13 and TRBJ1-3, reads AAGVIQSPRHLIKEKRETATLKCYPIPRHDTVYWYQQGPGQDPQFLISFYEKMQSDKGSIPDRFSAQQFSDYHSELNMSSLELGDSALYFCASSFWGEGSGNTIYFGEGSWLTVV.

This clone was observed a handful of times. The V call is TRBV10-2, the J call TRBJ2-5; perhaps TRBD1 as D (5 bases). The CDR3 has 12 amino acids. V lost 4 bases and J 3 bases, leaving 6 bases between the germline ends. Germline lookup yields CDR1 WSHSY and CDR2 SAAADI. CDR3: CASSVGEETQYF. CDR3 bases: TGCGCCAGCAGTGTAGGGGAAGAGACCCAGTACTTC.

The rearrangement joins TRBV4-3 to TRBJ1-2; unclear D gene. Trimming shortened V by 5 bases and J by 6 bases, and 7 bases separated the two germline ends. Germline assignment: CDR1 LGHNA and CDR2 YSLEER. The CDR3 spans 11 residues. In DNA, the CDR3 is TGCGCCAGCAGCGGTGGGGATGGCTACACCTTC. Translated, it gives CASSGGDGYTF.

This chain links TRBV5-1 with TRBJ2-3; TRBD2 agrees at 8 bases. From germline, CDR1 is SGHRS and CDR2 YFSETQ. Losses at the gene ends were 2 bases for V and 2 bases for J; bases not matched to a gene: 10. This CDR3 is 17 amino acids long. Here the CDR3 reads CASSFLRAGVSTDTQYF. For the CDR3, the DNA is TGCGCCAGCAGCTTTTTAAGAGCGGGAGTCTCCACAGATACGCAGTATTTT.

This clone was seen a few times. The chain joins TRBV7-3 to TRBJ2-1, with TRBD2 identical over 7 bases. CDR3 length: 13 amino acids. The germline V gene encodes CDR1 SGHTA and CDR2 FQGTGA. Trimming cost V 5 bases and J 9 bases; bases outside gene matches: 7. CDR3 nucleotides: TGTGCCAGCAGCAGAGGGACTAACAGTGAGCAGTTCTTC. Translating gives CASSRGTNSEQFF.

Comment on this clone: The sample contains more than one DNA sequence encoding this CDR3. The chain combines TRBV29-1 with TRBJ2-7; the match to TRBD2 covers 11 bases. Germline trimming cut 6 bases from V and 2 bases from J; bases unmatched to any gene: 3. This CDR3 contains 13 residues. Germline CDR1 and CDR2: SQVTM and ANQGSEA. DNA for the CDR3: TGCAGCGTGGGGACTAGCGGCGCCTACGAGCAGTACTTC. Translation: CSVGTSGAYEQYF.

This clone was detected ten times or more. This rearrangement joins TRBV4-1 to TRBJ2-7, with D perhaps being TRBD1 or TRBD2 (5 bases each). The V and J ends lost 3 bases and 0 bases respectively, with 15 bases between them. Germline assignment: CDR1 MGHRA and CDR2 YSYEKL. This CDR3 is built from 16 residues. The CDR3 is CASSQPGRASSYEQYF. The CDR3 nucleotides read TGCGCCAGCAGCCAGCCGGGGCGGGCCAGCTCCTACGAGCAGTACTTC.

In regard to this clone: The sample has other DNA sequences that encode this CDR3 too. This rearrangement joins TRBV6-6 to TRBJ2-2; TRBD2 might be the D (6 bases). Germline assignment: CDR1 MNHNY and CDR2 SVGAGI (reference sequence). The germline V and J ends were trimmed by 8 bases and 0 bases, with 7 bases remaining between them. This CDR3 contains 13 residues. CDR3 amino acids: CASGGTNTGELFF. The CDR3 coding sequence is TGTGCCAGCGGCGGGACGAACACCGGGGAGCTGTTTTTT.

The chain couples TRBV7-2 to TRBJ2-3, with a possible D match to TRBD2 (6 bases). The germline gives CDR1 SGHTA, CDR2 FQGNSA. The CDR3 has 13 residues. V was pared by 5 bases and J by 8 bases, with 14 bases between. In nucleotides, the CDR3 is TGTGCCAGCAGCAGGAGGGGCTCAGGTACGCAGTATTTT. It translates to CASSRRGSGTQYF.

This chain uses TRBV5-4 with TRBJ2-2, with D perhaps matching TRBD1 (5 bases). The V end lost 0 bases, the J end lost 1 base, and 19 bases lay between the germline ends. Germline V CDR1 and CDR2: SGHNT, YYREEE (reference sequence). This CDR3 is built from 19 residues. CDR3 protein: CASSLVPRVQGRNTGELFF. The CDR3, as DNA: TGTGCCAGCAGCTTGGTTCCTAGGGTGCAGGGCAGGAACACCGGGGAGCTGTTTTTT. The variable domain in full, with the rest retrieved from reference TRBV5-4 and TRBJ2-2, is ETGVTQSPTHLIKTRGQQVTLRCSSQSGHNTVSWYQQALGQGPQFIFQYYREEENGRGNFPPRFSGLQFPNYSSELNVNALELDDSALYLCASSLVPRVQGRNTGELFFGEGSRLTVL.

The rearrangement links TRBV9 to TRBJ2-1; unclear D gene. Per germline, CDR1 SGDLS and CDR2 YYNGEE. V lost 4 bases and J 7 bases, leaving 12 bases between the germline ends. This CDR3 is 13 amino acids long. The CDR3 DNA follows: TGTGCCAGCAGCCTAACCCCAGAAAATGAGCAGTTCTTC. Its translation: CASSLTPENEQFF.

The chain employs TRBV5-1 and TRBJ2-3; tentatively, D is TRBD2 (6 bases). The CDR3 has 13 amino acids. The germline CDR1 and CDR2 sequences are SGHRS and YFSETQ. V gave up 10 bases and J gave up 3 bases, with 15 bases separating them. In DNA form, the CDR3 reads TGCGCCTGTAGCGGCGCCAGGACAGATACGCAGTATTTT. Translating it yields CACSGARTDTQYF.

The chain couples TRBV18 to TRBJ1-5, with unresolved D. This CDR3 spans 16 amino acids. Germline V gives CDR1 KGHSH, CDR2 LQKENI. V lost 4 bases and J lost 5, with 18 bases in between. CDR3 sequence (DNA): TGTGCCAGCTCACTACGAGGTCCGGGATCCGATCAGCCCCAGCATTTT. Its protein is CASSLRGPGSDQPQHF.

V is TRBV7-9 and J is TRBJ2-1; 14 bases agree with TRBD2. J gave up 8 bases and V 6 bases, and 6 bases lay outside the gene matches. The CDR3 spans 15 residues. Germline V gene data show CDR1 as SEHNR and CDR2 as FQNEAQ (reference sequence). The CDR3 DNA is TGTGCCAGCAGGGGGGGACTAGCGGGAGTCGATGAGCAGTTCTTC. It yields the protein CASRGGLAGVDEQFF.

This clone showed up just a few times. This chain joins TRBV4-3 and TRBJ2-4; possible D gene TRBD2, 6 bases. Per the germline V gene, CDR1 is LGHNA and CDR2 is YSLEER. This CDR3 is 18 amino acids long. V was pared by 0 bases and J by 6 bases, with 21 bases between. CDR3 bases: TGCGCCAGCAGCCAAGAACCCCCCGGGAGTAGTCGGGGAAACATTCAGTACTTC. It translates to CASSQEPPGSSRGNIQYF.

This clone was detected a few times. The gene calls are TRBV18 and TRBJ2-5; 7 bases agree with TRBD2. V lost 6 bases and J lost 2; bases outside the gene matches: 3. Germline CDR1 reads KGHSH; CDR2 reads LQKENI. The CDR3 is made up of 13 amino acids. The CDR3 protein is CASSMGGQETQYF. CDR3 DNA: TGTGCCAGCTCCATGGGAGGGCAAGAGACCCAGTACTTC.

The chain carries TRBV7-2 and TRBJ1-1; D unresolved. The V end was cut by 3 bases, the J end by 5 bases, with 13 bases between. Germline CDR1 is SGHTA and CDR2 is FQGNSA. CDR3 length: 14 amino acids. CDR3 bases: TGTGCCAGCAGCTTCGGGCGTGGGAGGACTGAAGCTTTCTTT. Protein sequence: CASSFGRGRTEAFF.

The CDR3 spells CASRGLAEETQYF. CDR3 nucleotides: TGTGCCAGCAGGGGACTAGCGGAAGAGACCCAGTACTTC. The chain recombines TRBV27 with TRBJ2-5; 11 bases are a match to TRBD2. J gave up 3 bases and V 6 bases, and 0 bases lay outside the gene matches. The length of the CDR3 is 13 residues. Germline V gene lookup returns CDR1 MNHEY and CDR2 SMNVEV (reference sequence).

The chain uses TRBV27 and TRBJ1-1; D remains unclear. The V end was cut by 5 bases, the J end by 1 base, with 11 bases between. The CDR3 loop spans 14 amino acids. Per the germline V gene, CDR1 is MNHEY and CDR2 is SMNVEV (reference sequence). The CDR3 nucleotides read TGTGCCAGCAGTAAGAAGAGTCCGAACACTGAAGCTTTCTTT. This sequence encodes CASSKKSPNTEAFF.